A single sample is the source of the 24 T cell receptor beta chains below, sequenced in a study of shared clonotypes between healthy human individuals. Sequenced by immunoSEQ multiplex PCR; TCRdb stores in-frame clones only, minus some. The table lists 2 million to 3 million clones, 93% of them singletons. The sequenced sample consisted of naive CD4+ T cells from PBMCs. The subset denotes: CD45RA+ positively selected. The receptors derive from a man aged 18 to 29 in good health. Some clones in this sample may be carry-over from other donors' samples.

This sequence joins TRBV6-1 and TRBJ2-3, with D tentatively TRBD1 (6 bases). V shed 5 bases and J shed 5 bases, with 11 bases lying between them. In germline, CDR1 is MNHNS, CDR2 SASEGT. The CDR3 length is 13 residues. The CDR3 DNA reads TGTGCCAGCAGTACTACAGGGATAGATACGCAGTATTTT. Its protein is CASSTTGIDTQYF.

V usage is TRBV5-6 and J usage is TRBJ1-4; 10 nucleotides line up with TRBD1. The J segment lost 8 bases and the V segment lost 4 bases, leaving 8 bases of the junction unmatched. CDR1 is SGHDT, CDR2 YYEEEE, per germline. The CDR3 covers 15 residues. The CDR3 here is CASSGGTGVKEKLFF. CDR3 nucleotides: TGTGCCAGCAGCGGAGGGACAGGGGTTAAGGAAAAACTGTTTTTT. Combining the CDR3 with reference TRBV5-6 and TRBJ1-4 gives the whole variable domain DAGVTQSPTHLIKTRGQQVTLRCSPKSGHDTVSWYQQALGQGPQFIFQYYEEEERQRGNFPDRFSGHQFPNYSSELNVNALLLGDSALYLCASSGGTGVKEKLFFGSGTQLSVL.

V usage is TRBV7-2 and J usage is TRBJ2-1; 8 bases line up with TRBD2. V gave up 5 bases and J gave up 5 bases; unmatched junction bases: 2. Germline V gene sequence: CDR1 SGHTA, CDR2 FQGNSA. The CDR3 is made up of 13 amino acids. The CDR3 DNA sequence: TGTGCCAGCAGCAACGGGAGGGACAATGAGCAGTTCTTC. This encodes CASSNGRDNEQFF.

This clone was picked up a small number of times. The V and J genes are TRBV6-5 and TRBJ1-2, with 7 bases identical to TRBD1. This CDR3 has 15 amino acids. J gave up 2 bases and V 6 bases, and 9 bases lay outside the gene matches. The germline V gene encodes CDR1 MNHEY and CDR2 SVGAGI. CDR3 loop: CASSRDRAGNYGYTF. Here the CDR3 DNA reads TGTGCCAGCAGCCGAGACAGGGCGGGAAACTATGGCTACACCTTC.

The genes are TRBV4-3 and TRBJ1-2; D is perhaps TRBD1 (6 bases). The CDR3 runs to 14 residues. From germline, CDR1 is LGHNA and CDR2 YSLEER. V shed 0 bases and J shed 8 bases, with 13 bases lying between them. The DNA of the CDR3 is TGCGCCAGCAGCCAAGATCTGTGGGGGACAGGCTACACCTTC. Translating gives CASSQDLWGTGYTF.

The genes are TRBV7-9 and TRBJ1-2; a weak D match, TRBD1 (5 bases). This CDR3 comprises 15 residues. V was trimmed by 11 bases and J by 6 bases, leaving 25 bases between them. Germline values: CDR1 SEHNR, CDR2 FQNEAQ (reference sequence). CDR3 loop: CAGGPGLVHRDGYTF. CDR3 in DNA: TGTGCCGGGGGTCCGGGACTCGTCCATCGGGATGGCTACACCTTC.

The chain employs TRBV18 and TRBJ1-1, with 7 bases fitting TRBD1. CDR3 length: 15 residues. With V trimmed by 0 bases and J by 5 bases, 6 bases remained unmatched. CDR1 is KGHSH, CDR2 LQKENI, per germline. CDR3 residues: CASSPPDRVRTEAFF. The CDR3 nucleotides read TGTGCCAGCTCACCACCCGACAGGGTAAGAACTGAAGCTTTCTTT. Full variable domain (rest looked up from reference TRBV18 and TRBJ1-1): NAGVMQNPRHLVRRRGQEARLRCSPMKGHSHVYWYRQLPEEGLKFMVYLQKENIIDESGMPKERFSAEFPKEGPSILRIQQVVRGDSAAYFCASSPPDRVRTEAFFGQGTRLTVV.

This clone has a handful of counts. Other DNA sequences from this sample encode an identical CDR3 as well. The gene calls are TRBV5-1 and TRBJ1-2, with 10 bases that match TRBD1. The CDR3 totals 14 residues. With 0 bases clipped from V and 6 bases from J, the junction kept 2 bases outside the gene matches. Germline CDR1 and CDR2: SGHRS and YFSETQ. The CDR3: CASSLAGQGNGYTF. Written as DNA, the CDR3 is TGCGCCAGCAGCTTGGCGGGACAGGGGAATGGCTACACCTTC.

The genes are TRBV28 and TRBJ2-5, with D possibly being TRBD1 or TRBD2 (5 bases each). Per germline, CDR1 MDHEN and CDR2 SYDVKM. The CDR3 consists of 15 residues. Trimming pared 5 bases from V and 4 bases from J, leaving 17 bases between. CDR3 region: CASSAGASWRETQYF. For the CDR3, the DNA is TGTGCCAGCAGTGCCGGGGCTTCCTGGCGAGAGACCCAGTACTTC.

The V call is TRBV10-1, the J call TRBJ2-2; the D gene is possibly TRBD2 (6 bases). The CDR3 length is 16 residues. V was cut by 4 bases and J by 5 bases, with 17 bases left in between. CDR1 is WNHNN, CDR2 SYGVQD, per germline (reference sequence). In nucleotides, the CDR3 is TGCGCCAGCAGTGCAGGGAGGACGACTGGGACCGGGGAGCTGTTTTTT. As protein: CASSAGRTTGTGELFF.

The chain combines TRBV2 with TRBJ2-5; maybe TRBD1 (5 bases). Between the trimmed V and J ends, which lost 3 bases and 5 bases, there was a span of 16 bases. The germline CDR1 and CDR2 sequences are SNHLY and FYNNEI. CDR3 length: 15 amino acids. In nucleotides, the CDR3 is TGTGCCAGCAGTGATGGGGCAGGGTCGGGTGAGACCCAGTACTTC. Its translation: CASSDGAGSGETQYF. Supplemented by reference TRBV2 and TRBJ2-5, the full variable domain reads EPEVTQTPSHQVTQMGQEVILRCVPISNHLYFYWYRQILGQKVEFLVSFYNNEISEKSEIFDDQFSVERPDGSNFTLKIRSTKLEDSAMYFCASSDGAGSGETQYFGPGTRLLVL.

The chain combines TRBV27 with TRBJ1-5; the D gene is possibly TRBD1 (6 bases). Trimming shortened V by 5 bases and J by 2 bases, and 16 bases separated the two germline ends. CDR1 and CDR2 (germline): MNHEY, SMNVEV (reference sequence). The CDR3 is 16 amino acids. In DNA, the CDR3 is TGTGCCAGCAGTCCGCTACAGGGAGGGGGCAATCAGCCCCAGCATTTT. This translates into CASSPLQGGGNQPQHF.

V is TRBV28 and J is TRBJ1-2; D gene ambiguous. The CDR3 runs to 10 residues. Trimming removed 3 bases at V and 8 bases at J, with 4 bases between. Germline lookup yields CDR1 MDHEN and CDR2 SYDVKM. In DNA, the CDR3 is TGTGCCAGCAGTTTCATAGGCTACACCTTC. Translating it yields CASSFIGYTF.

The chain joins TRBV6-5 to TRBJ2-3; D uncertain. Germline V lookup: CDR1 MNHEY, CDR2 SVGAGI. This CDR3 is built from 14 residues. V lost 6 bases and J lost 4, with 14 bases in between. CDR3: CASSNRVGSDTQYF. The DNA of the CDR3 is TGTGCCAGCAGCAATAGGGTGGGGTCAGATACGCAGTATTTT.

The gene calls are TRBV28 and TRBJ1-3; 8 bases align to TRBD1. Germline-derived CDR1 and CDR2 are MDHEN and SYDVKM. V trimming: 5 bases; J trimming: 6 bases; junction bases outside the gene matches: 9. This CDR3 comprises 15 residues. As DNA, the CDR3 is TGTGCCAGCAGTCTCCAGGGGGCCGTCGAAAACACCATATATTTT. This codes for CASSLQGAVENTIYF.

The chain has TRBV4-1 and TRBJ2-3; the match to TRBD2 covers 7 bases. Germline V CDR1 and CDR2: MGHRA, YSYEKL. The CDR3 is 14 amino acids. After removal of 6 bases from V and 2 bases from J, the junction contained 5 bases not matched to a gene. The CDR3 DNA is TGCGCCAGCAGACCGGGAGGCGCCACAGATACGCAGTATTTT. Translation: CASRPGGATDTQYF.

The table lists this clone with a few counts. This chain connects TRBV7-2 to TRBJ1-1, with a tentative D call TRBD1 (5 bases). Trimming removed 5 bases at V and 10 bases at J, with 14 bases between. The CDR3 has 12 residues. CDR1 and CDR2 from the germline V gene are SGHTA and FQGNSA. CDR3 nucleotides: TGTGCCAGCAGCGCGCAGGGTCTCGGAGCTTTCTTT. It encodes CASSAQGLGAFF.

The chain employs TRBV5-8 and TRBJ2-7, with D tentatively TRBD2 (6 bases). CDR3 size: 15 residues. Germline CDR1 and CDR2: SGHTS and YDEGEE. V was cut by 1 base and J by 0 bases, with 11 bases left in between. The CDR3 DNA reads TGTGCCAGCAGCTTGAGGGACTCGAGCTCCTACGAGCAGTACTTC. Translating it yields CASSLRDSSSYEQYF.

The chain links TRBV10-3 to TRBJ2-7, with D hard to call. The CDR3 has 12 residues. The germline gives CDR1 ENHRY, CDR2 SYGVKD. Between the trimmed V and J ends, which lost 2 bases and 6 bases, there was a span of 8 bases. CDR3 loop: CAISEDFVEQYF. CDR3 nucleotides: TGTGCCATCAGTGAGGATTTTGTCGAGCAGTACTTC.

The chain uses TRBV5-1 and TRBJ2-5; tentative D call: TRBD2 (6 bases). The CDR3 consists of 18 residues. V gave up 3 bases and J gave up 2 bases, with 23 bases separating them. Germline V gene data show CDR1 as SGHRS and CDR2 as YFSETQ. The CDR3 here is CASSSTGLPWGIQETQYF. CDR3 nucleotide sequence: TGCGCCAGCAGCTCAACGGGACTCCCGTGGGGCATTCAAGAGACCCAGTACTTC.

The V call is TRBV5-1, the J call TRBJ1-2; weak D call: TRBD1 (5 bases). Germline V gives CDR1 SGHRS, CDR2 YFSETQ. The CDR3 extends over 14 amino acids. Trimming removed 0 bases from V and 6 bases from J, with 12 bases in between. Written as DNA, the CDR3 is TGCGCCAGCAGCTTGGAACCGACAGATCATGGCTACACCTTC. Protein sequence: CASSLEPTDHGYTF.

This chain links TRBV4-1 with TRBJ2-1; 10 bases fit TRBD2. V was pared by 0 bases and J by 6 bases, with 8 bases of the junction left unmatched. Germline lookup yields CDR1 MGHRA and CDR2 YSYEKL. The CDR3 is 17 residues long. For the CDR3, the DNA is TGCGCCAGCAGCCAAGATCCCGGGACTAGCGCTCCCAATGAGCAGTTCTTC. This encodes CASSQDPGTSAPNEQFF.

The gene calls are TRBV9 and TRBJ2-1; D may be TRBD2 (6 bases). V lost 1 base and J lost 9, with 17 bases in between. The CDR3 consists of 15 residues. Looked up from germline, CDR1 is SGDLS and CDR2 is YYNGEE. Here the CDR3 reads CASSVKGGAPGEQFF. The DNA for the CDR3 is TGTGCCAGCAGCGTAAAGGGCGGGGCCCCCGGTGAGCAGTTCTTC.

V is TRBV5-1 and J is TRBJ2-4, with a weak D call TRBD2 (6 bases). The CDR3 spans 16 residues. Germline loops: CDR1 SGHRS, CDR2 YFSETQ. V was trimmed by 0 bases and J by 6 bases, leaving 16 bases between them. The CDR3 bases are TGCGCCAGCAGCTTGGCCTATCGACTAGACGGAAACATTCAGTACTTC. It encodes CASSLAYRLDGNIQYF.